Here is one TCR beta chain with its context. Measured with immunoSEQ multiplex PCR; TCRdb has only the in-frame clones, and not every one. The table records about 110,000 clones, about 80% of them present only once. The data derive from a study of control samples from healthy donors and cancer patients. The sequenced sample was blood. The receptor comes from a young man in good health.

The CDR3 nucleotides are TGTGCCAGCAATCTTGGCCACCCCTCCTACAATGAGCAGTTCTTC. Amino acid sequence: CASNLGHPSYNEQFF. The V gene is TRBV27, the J gene TRBJ2-1, with unresolved D. CDR1 MNHEY and CDR2 SMNVEV come from the germline V gene (reference sequence). V dropped 7 bases and J dropped 0 bases, with 13 bases sitting between them. The CDR3 has 15 residues.